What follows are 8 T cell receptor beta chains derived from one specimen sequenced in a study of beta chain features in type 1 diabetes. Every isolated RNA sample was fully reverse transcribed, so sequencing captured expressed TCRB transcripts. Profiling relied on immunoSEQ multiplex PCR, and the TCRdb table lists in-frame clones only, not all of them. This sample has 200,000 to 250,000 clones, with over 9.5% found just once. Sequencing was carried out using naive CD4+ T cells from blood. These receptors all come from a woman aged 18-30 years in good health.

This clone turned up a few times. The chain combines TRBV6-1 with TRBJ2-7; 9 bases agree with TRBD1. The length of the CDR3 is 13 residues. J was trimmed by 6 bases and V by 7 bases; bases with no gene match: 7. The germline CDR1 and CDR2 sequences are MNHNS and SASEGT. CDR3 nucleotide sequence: TGTGCCAGCAATCGGGACAGGGCGGGCGAGCAGTACTTC. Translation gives CASNRDRAGEQYF.

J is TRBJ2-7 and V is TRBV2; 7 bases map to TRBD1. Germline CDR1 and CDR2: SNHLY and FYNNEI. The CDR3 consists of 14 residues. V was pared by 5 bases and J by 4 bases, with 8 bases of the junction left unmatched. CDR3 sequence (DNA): TGTGCCAGCAGTCAGGGGTCAGGGGGATACGAGCAGTACTTC. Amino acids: CASSQGSGGYEQYF.

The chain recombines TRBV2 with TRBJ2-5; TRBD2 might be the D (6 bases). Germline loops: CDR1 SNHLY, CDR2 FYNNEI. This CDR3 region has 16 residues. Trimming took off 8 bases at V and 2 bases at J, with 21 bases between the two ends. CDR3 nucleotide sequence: TGTGCCAGCCTGGGACCGACTAGGAGGATTCAAGAGACCCAGTACTTC. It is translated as CASLGPTRRIQETQYF. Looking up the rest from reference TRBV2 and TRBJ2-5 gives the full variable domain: EPEVTQTPSHQVTQMGQEVILRCVPISNHLYFYWYRQILGQKVEFLVSFYNNEISEKSEIFDDQFSVERPDGSNFTLKIRSTKLEDSAMYFCASLGPTRRIQETQYFGPGTRLLVL.

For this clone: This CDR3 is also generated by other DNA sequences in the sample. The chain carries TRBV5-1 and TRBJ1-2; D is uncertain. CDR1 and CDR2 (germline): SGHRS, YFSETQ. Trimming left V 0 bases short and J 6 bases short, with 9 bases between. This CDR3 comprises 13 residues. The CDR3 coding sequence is TGCGCCAGCAGCTTGGCCGGGAGCCATGGCTACACCTTC. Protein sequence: CASSLAGSHGYTF. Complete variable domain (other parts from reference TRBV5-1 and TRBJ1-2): KAGVTQTPRYLIKTRGQQVTLSCSPISGHRSVSWYQQTPGQGLQFLFEYFSETQRNKGNFPGRFSGRQFSNSRSEMNVSTLELGDSALYLCASSLAGSHGYTFGSGTRLTVV.

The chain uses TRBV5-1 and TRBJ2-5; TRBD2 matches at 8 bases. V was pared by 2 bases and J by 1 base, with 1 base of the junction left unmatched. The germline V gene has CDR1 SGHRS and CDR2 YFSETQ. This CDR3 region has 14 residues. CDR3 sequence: CASSLLAAQETQYF. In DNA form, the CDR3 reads TGCGCCAGCAGCTTACTAGCGGCCCAAGAGACCCAGTACTTC. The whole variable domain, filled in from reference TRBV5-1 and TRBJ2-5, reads KAGVTQTPRYLIKTRGQQVTLSCSPISGHRSVSWYQQTPGQGLQFLFEYFSETQRNKGNFPGRFSGRQFSNSRSEMNVSTLELGDSALYLCASSLLAAQETQYFGPGTRLLVL.

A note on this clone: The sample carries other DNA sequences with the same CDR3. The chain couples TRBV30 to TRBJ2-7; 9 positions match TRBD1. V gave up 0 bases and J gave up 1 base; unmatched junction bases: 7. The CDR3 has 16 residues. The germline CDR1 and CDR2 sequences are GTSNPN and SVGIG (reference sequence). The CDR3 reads CAWSVRVGTGSYEQYF. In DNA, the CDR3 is TGTGCCTGGAGTGTACGCGTCGGGACAGGGTCCTACGAGCAGTACTTC.

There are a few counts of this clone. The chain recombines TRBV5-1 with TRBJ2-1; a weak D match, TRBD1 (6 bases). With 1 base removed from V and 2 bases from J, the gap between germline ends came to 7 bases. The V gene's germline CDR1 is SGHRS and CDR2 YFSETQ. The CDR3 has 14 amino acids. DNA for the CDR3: TGCGCCAGCAGCTTGCAGGGGCCCTACAATGAGCAGTTCTTC. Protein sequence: CASSLQGPYNEQFF.

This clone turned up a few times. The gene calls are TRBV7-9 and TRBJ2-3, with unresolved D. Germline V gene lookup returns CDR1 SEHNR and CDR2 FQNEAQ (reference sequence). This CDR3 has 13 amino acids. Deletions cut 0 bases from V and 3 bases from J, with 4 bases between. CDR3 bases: TGTGCCAGCAGCTTAGCGCTAACAGATACGCAGTATTTT. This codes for CASSLALTDTQYF.